Listed below are T cell receptor beta chains from one sample, sequenced in a study of chemoradiotherapy in HPV16-positive cancers. Generated by immunoSEQ multiplex PCR, the TCRdb table keeps only in-frame clones and is missing some. The table has about 53,000 clones, over 85% seen once. The specimen was blood, collected from a patient who underwent chemoradiotherapy. These receptors all come from a human donor with HPV-associated anogenital cancer. Each CDR3 is given with its conserved first and last residue. The D gene is left open where the match is weak. Expanded clones are given a class, and other clones once, few, many or no size at all.

d_call: TRBD1; v_call: TRBV27; clone_size: -; j_call: TRBJ1-1; cdr3_aa: CASRSTGSNTEAFF
d_call: -; v_call: TRBV29-1; clone_size: -; j_call: TRBJ1-2; cdr3_aa: CSARTDPNYGYTF
d_call: -; v_call: TRBV6-1; clone_size: -; j_call: TRBJ1-5; cdr3_aa: CASLRGGPSNQPQHF
d_call: TRBD2; v_call: TRBV5-1; clone_size: once; j_call: TRBJ2-1; cdr3_aa: CASSLGVQRGPTNEQFF
d_call: -; v_call: TRBV28; clone_size: few; j_call: TRBJ1-2; cdr3_aa: CASSLQGPYGYTF
d_call: -; v_call: TRBV19; clone_size: -; j_call: TRBJ2-3; cdr3_aa: CASSIDRSTDTQYF
d_call: -; v_call: TRBV11-2; clone_size: medium-sized; j_call: TRBJ1-6; cdr3_aa: CASSLRVLGGNSPLHF
d_call: TRBD1; v_call: TRBV10-2; clone_size: -; j_call: TRBJ2-1; cdr3_aa: CASRDRGLGEQFF
d_call: TRBD2; v_call: TRBV6-5; clone_size: -; j_call: TRBJ2-3; cdr3_aa: CASSYRLAGADTQYF
d_call: TRBD2; v_call: TRBV4-3; clone_size: -; j_call: TRBJ2-1; cdr3_aa: CASSHGLAGYPFF
d_call: -; v_call: TRBV30; clone_size: -; j_call: TRBJ1-1; cdr3_aa: CAWSPPQNTEAFF
d_call: -; v_call: TRBV18; clone_size: -; j_call: TRBJ2-3; cdr3_aa: CASSPPSGDTQYF
d_call: -; v_call: TRBV30; clone_size: -; j_call: TRBJ1-1; cdr3_aa: CAWKRGSNTEAFF
d_call: -; v_call: TRBV6-6; clone_size: once; j_call: TRBJ2-3; cdr3_aa: CASRRLEQPYF
d_call: TRBD2; v_call: TRBV30; clone_size: -; j_call: TRBJ2-3; cdr3_aa: CAWRTSGVDTQYF
d_call: -; v_call: TRBV5-1; clone_size: -; j_call: TRBJ2-6; cdr3_aa: CASSPTSSGANVLTF
d_call: -; v_call: TRBV7-9; clone_size: -; j_call: TRBJ1-2; cdr3_aa: CASSLGRSKVGYTF
d_call: -; v_call: TRBV6-6; clone_size: once; j_call: TRBJ2-3; cdr3_aa: CASSSLGRYTDTQYF
d_call: -; v_call: TRBV7-6; clone_size: -; j_call: TRBJ1-5; cdr3_aa: CASSLEGGGHYSNQPQHF
d_call: -; v_call: TRBV30; clone_size: -; j_call: TRBJ1-5; cdr3_aa: CAWSPKGSQPQHF
d_call: -; v_call: TRBV6-5; clone_size: -; j_call: TRBJ2-7; cdr3_aa: CASSYGRNYEQYF
d_call: -; v_call: TRBV25-1; clone_size: -; j_call: TRBJ2-7; cdr3_aa: CASTRPGTYEQYF
d_call: -; v_call: TRBV5-6; clone_size: -; j_call: TRBJ1-3; cdr3_aa: CASSLNRNTIYF
d_call: -; v_call: TRBV18; clone_size: -; j_call: TRBJ2-3; cdr3_aa: CASSPQGGSTDTQYF
d_call: -; v_call: TRBV18; clone_size: -; j_call: -; cdr3_aa: CASSPQGGGTEQYF
d_call: -; v_call: TRBV9; clone_size: -; j_call: TRBJ1-2; cdr3_aa: CASSVAGRPSSGYTF
d_call: -; v_call: TRBV30; clone_size: -; j_call: TRBJ2-5; cdr3_aa: CAWSVRGISETQYF
d_call: TRBD1; v_call: TRBV5-4; clone_size: -; j_call: TRBJ1-6; cdr3_aa: CASSRQPTGVNSPLHF
d_call: -; v_call: TRBV19; clone_size: -; j_call: TRBJ1-2; cdr3_aa: CASSPVSSLGGYTF
d_call: TRBD1; v_call: TRBV19; clone_size: -; j_call: TRBJ1-2; cdr3_aa: CASTPTVTGLYGYTF
d_call: TRBD2; v_call: TRBV10-3; clone_size: -; j_call: TRBJ2-1; cdr3_aa: CAISDPLGVAGSHDNEQFF
d_call: -; v_call: TRBV5-8; clone_size: -; j_call: TRBJ2-3; cdr3_aa: CASTRRGGATDTQYF
d_call: TRBD2; v_call: TRBV7-2; clone_size: -; j_call: TRBJ2-1; cdr3_aa: CASSLNPTSGGAEQFF
d_call: -; v_call: TRBV6-5; clone_size: once; j_call: TRBJ1-2; cdr3_aa: CASSYLGIGNGYTF
d_call: -; v_call: TRBV12-5; clone_size: -; j_call: TRBJ2-7; cdr3_aa: CASGQFRDREGLAHYEQYF
d_call: TRBD1; v_call: TRBV27; clone_size: -; j_call: TRBJ1-3; cdr3_aa: CASSLSPGQGDTIYF
d_call: -; v_call: TRBV9; clone_size: -; j_call: TRBJ1-6; cdr3_aa: CASSVGNSPLHF
d_call: -; v_call: TRBV18; clone_size: -; j_call: TRBJ2-4; cdr3_aa: CASSPATDGNIQYF
d_call: -; v_call: TRBV6-5; clone_size: -; j_call: TRBJ1-1; cdr3_aa: CASSYSMAQLGTEAFF
d_call: -; v_call: TRBV13; clone_size: once; j_call: TRBJ1-4; cdr3_aa: CASSSPGVGATNEKLFF
d_call: -; v_call: TRBV7-9; clone_size: -; j_call: TRBJ1-1; cdr3_aa: CASSLAVRHTEAFF
d_call: TRBD1; v_call: TRBV9; clone_size: -; j_call: TRBJ1-6; cdr3_aa: CASSIRDRESSPPHF
d_call: -; v_call: TRBV7-2; clone_size: -; j_call: TRBJ2-7; cdr3_aa: CASSLSGRGYEQYF
d_call: -; v_call: TRBV10-1; clone_size: -; j_call: TRBJ2-5; cdr3_aa: CASSEAGEETQYF
d_call: -; v_call: TRBV7-2; clone_size: once; j_call: TRBJ1-1; cdr3_aa: CASSSVLGAEAFF
d_call: -; v_call: TRBV30; clone_size: few; j_call: TRBJ1-2; cdr3_aa: CAGGVNYGYTF
d_call: -; v_call: TRBV19; clone_size: -; j_call: TRBJ2-4; cdr3_aa: CASSKGYGDWEYF
d_call: -; v_call: TRBV5-1; clone_size: -; j_call: TRBJ1-2; cdr3_aa: CASSLETGGYTF
d_call: TRBD2; v_call: TRBV7-2; clone_size: -; j_call: TRBJ2-7; cdr3_aa: CASSTSGGAGYEQYF
d_call: TRBD1; v_call: TRBV10-3; clone_size: -; j_call: TRBJ2-6; cdr3_aa: CAISDYGQGTGANVLTF
d_call: -; v_call: TRBV5-1; clone_size: -; j_call: TRBJ1-1; cdr3_aa: CASSYDSTGPNTEAFF
d_call: TRBD1; v_call: TRBV5-4; clone_size: -; j_call: TRBJ1-6; cdr3_aa: CASSGDRGTSSYNSPLHF
d_call: -; v_call: TRBV11-2; clone_size: -; j_call: TRBJ2-5; cdr3_aa: CASSLEGLREETQYF
d_call: TRBD1; v_call: TRBV6-6; clone_size: -; j_call: TRBJ1-1; cdr3_aa: CASSYSDTGGAFF